A single sample is the source of the 13 T cell receptor beta chains below, sequenced in a study of blood T cell repertoires in COVID-19. Method: immunoSEQ multiplex PCR; TCRdb's copy keeps in-frame clones and lacks some. The sample lists about 300,000 clones, about 89% occurring once. The sequencing input was peripheral blood. The receptor source for this set is a man aged 18 to 30 who had recovered from COVID-19.

V is TRBV9 and J is TRBJ2-7, with 7 bases fitting TRBD2. Germline V lookup: CDR1 SGDLS, CDR2 YYNGEE. V was clipped by 5 bases and J by 3 bases; unmatched bases: 5. CDR3 length: 13 amino acids. The CDR3, as DNA: TGTGCCAGCAGGGGAGGGCTGAACTACGAGCAGTACTTC. Amino acid sequence: CASRGGLNYEQYF.

This sequence joins TRBV7-3 and TRBJ2-1, with 8 bases identical to TRBD2. Trimming at V came to 6 bases and at J to 2 bases, leaving 3 bases not matched to a gene. The CDR3 sequence is 14 residues long. CDR1 and CDR2 from the germline V gene are SGHTA and FQGTGA. The CDR3 nucleotides are TGTGCCAGCAGTTCAGCGGGAGCCTACAATGAGCAGTTCTTC. Translating gives CASSSAGAYNEQFF.

This sequence joins TRBV7-8 and TRBJ2-2; D is uncertain. The CDR3 extends over 15 amino acids. Trimming shortened V by 2 bases and J by 7 bases, and 14 bases separated the two germline ends. Germline CDR1 reads SGHVS; CDR2 reads FQNEAQ. Here the CDR3 DNA reads TGTGCCAGCAGCTTAATAGGTTTCGGGTACGGGGAGCTGTTTTTT. Translated, it gives CASSLIGFGYGELFF.

This clone showed up just once. The V gene is TRBV15, the J gene TRBJ2-3, with 7 bases lining up with TRBD1. J gave up 2 bases and V 2 bases, and 4 bases lay outside the gene matches. Germline V lookup: CDR1 LNHNV, CDR2 YYDKDF (reference sequence). This CDR3 is 15 amino acids long. CDR3 DNA sequence: TGTGCCACCAGCAGACCGGGACAGACCACAGATACGCAGTATTTT. Encoded protein: CATSRPGQTTDTQYF.

This chain connects TRBV24-1 to TRBJ2-3, with unresolved D. The CDR3 is 15 residues long. CDR1 and CDR2 (germline): KGHDR, SFDVKD. Between the trimmed V and J ends, which lost 2 bases and 3 bases, there was a span of 11 bases. The DNA for the CDR3 is TGTGCCACCAGTGATTCCGGAAGGCGGACAGATACGCAGTATTTT. Its protein product is CATSDSGRRTDTQYF.

The V and J genes are TRBV6-5 and TRBJ2-7, with 10 nucleotides matching TRBD2. In germline, CDR1 is MNHEY, CDR2 SVGAGI. The CDR3 loop spans 15 amino acids. V was clipped by 5 bases and J by 1 base; unmatched bases: 5. For the CDR3, the DNA is TGTGCCAGCAGTCGTAGCGGGGGGACTTCCTACGAGCAGTACTTC. Translating gives CASSRSGGTSYEQYF.

This clone was seen once. V and J are TRBV27 and TRBJ1-3, with D perhaps TRBD1 (6 bases). Germline CDR1 is MNHEY and CDR2 is SMNVEV (reference sequence). There are 16 residues in the CDR3. V was clipped by 5 bases and J by 0 bases, with 14 bases between them. CDR3 protein: CASSEGTGPSGNTIYF. The CDR3 bases are TGTGCCAGCAGTGAGGGAACAGGGCCCTCTGGAAACACCATATATTTT.

The chain combines TRBV27 with TRBJ2-7, with 9 bases aligning to TRBD2. The length of the CDR3 is 16 residues. J lost 1 base, V lost 6 bases, and 10 bases had no gene match. CDR1 is MNHEY, CDR2 SMNVEV, per germline (reference sequence). CDR3 nucleotides: TGTGCCAGCAGGCGCGAGACTAGCGGATATTCCTACGAGCAGTACTTC. Its translation is CASRRETSGYSYEQYF.

The chain uses TRBV5-1 and TRBJ2-1, with 14 bases lining up with TRBD2. Germline V gene lookup returns CDR1 SGHRS and CDR2 YFSETQ. The CDR3 extends over 16 amino acids. Trimming took 0 bases from V and 10 from J; bases not matched to a gene: 6. CDR3 residues: CASSLETSGRAREQFF. CDR3 bases: TGCGCCAGCAGCTTGGAGACTAGCGGGAGGGCCAGGGAGCAGTTCTTC.

This chain joins TRBV11-2 and TRBJ2-3; 11 bases match TRBD2. The CDR3 runs 19 residues. The trim removed 0 bases at V and 3 bases at J, leaving 11 bases unmatched. Germline values: CDR1 SGHAT, CDR2 FQNNGV. For the CDR3, the DNA is TGTGCCAGCAGCTTAGATTGGCTAGCGGGGGGTGCAACTACAGATACGCAGTATTTT. It is translated as CASSLDWLAGGATTDTQYF. Based on the CDR3 plus reference TRBV11-2 and TRBJ2-3, the full variable domain is EAGVAQSPRYKIIEKRQSVAFWCNPISGHATLYWYQQILGQGPKLLIQFQNNGVVDDSQLPKDRFSAERLKGVDSTLKIQPAKLEDSAVYLCASSLDWLAGGATTDTQYFGPGTRLTVL.

This rearrangement joins TRBV9 to TRBJ1-5; 8 bases are a match to TRBD1. V dropped 4 bases and J dropped 1; count of bases not matched to a gene: 4. The CDR3 length is 15 residues. Per the germline V gene, CDR1 is SGDLS and CDR2 is YYNGEE. The CDR3 loop reads CASSSQGASNQPQHF. The CDR3 DNA sequence: TGTGCCAGCAGCTCCCAGGGGGCGAGCAATCAGCCCCAGCATTTT. The full variable domain, its missing parts supplied by reference TRBV9 and TRBJ1-5, is DSGVTQTPKHLITATGQRVTLRCSPRSGDLSVYWYQQSLDQGLQFLIQYYNGEERAKGNILERFSAQQFPDLHSELNLSSLELGDSALYFCASSSQGASNQPQHFGDGTRLSIL.

The chain carries TRBV7-2 and TRBJ2-3, with D maybe TRBD1 (6 bases). V was trimmed by 4 bases and J by 1 base, leaving 12 bases between them. CDR1 and CDR2 (germline): SGHTA, FQGNSA. The CDR3 is made up of 15 amino acids. The CDR3 coding sequence is TGTGCCAGCAGCTACACAGGGTCGGGCACAGATACGCAGTATTTT. It is translated as CASSYTGSGTDTQYF.

The V and J genes are TRBV4-3 and TRBJ1-1; unclear D gene. The CDR3 has 12 amino acids. Per the germline V gene, CDR1 is LGHNA and CDR2 is YSLEER. Trimming removed 1 base from V and 12 bases from J, with 12 bases in between. The DNA for the CDR3 is TGCGCCAGCAGCCAAGTGGGAGGGAGTCCTTTCTTT. As protein: CASSQVGGSPFF.